This T cell receptor (beta chain) originates from a study of shared clonotypes between healthy human individuals (dated by TCRdb to the early 2020s). Concerning the study at large: A couple of women and a few men aged 18 to 49 years were included in the cohort. For each donor, three plates each were used for CD4 naive and CD4 memory, two plates were used for CD8 naive, and one plate was used for CD8 memory. To estimate repertoire size and how much clonotype sharing occurs between individuals, the study deeply sequenced the blood TCR repertoires of 5 or 6 healthy adults. Libraries were prepared and TCR repertoires were sequenced by different laboratories using diverse techniques, in order to increase sequencing depth and limit assay-specific biases. Per donor, leukapheresis produced somewhere between about 0.94 and 8.9 billion PBMCs.

Including the terminal cysteine and phenylalanine, the CDR3 comprises 14 residues. Only CDR3 DNA remains: 42 bases, in frame from the first base. Healthy HIV-negative adults with no recently reported acute infections or vaccinations were included as donors. Every donor was a Caucasian adult residing in Nashville, Tennessee, USA. The CD8 memory samples were a combination of magnetically selected CD45RO+ cells and CCR7-negative CD45RA+ effector memory (TemRA) cells. Blood was obtained by leukapheresis, after which PBMCs were separated by Ficoll-Histopaque density gradient centrifugation and cryopreserved in liquid nitrogen vapor phase. Analytical flow cytometry was used to check the purity and quantity of every magnetically sorted T cell population. Genomic DNA was isolated from every sorted fraction and measured by UV absorbance on a Nanodrop 2000c. On this clone itself: Its specific antigen is unknown. No per-base quality is available; no much larger clone lies one base away.

The study at large found these results: Pairwise subsampling indicated that sequencing depth was expected to affect the degree of clonotype sharing among donors. Compared with non-shared clonotypes, clonotypes shared by all four sorted-subset donors had higher generation probabilities. The small number of donors limited the genetic and exposure-history diversity represented. Even with the large sequencing depth, rarefaction of the sorted-subset datasets indicated that sequencing was incomplete. Sampling was limited to blood, and TCR repertoires in tissue likely differ from TCR repertoires in blood. Approximately 5% of naive CD4, 3% to 4% of naive CD8, about 2.5% of memory CD4, and about 0.4% of memory CD8 clonotypes were shared across a few donors. Estimated clonotype richness was generally larger for naive than for memory subsets.

Using the deep immunoSEQ assay, TCR CDR3 regions were amplified from genomic DNA by multiplex PCR. Extracted genomic DNA from each cell subset was distributed evenly across all wells of several immunoSEQ 96-well plates, and each plate was treated as a replicate. For sorted subsets, each replicate PCR was loaded with approximately 200 ng genomic DNA, equivalent to 30,000 to 35,000 T cell genomes. The purified libraries were quantified using a Qubit 3.0 fluorometer, sized with a Bioanalyzer 2100, and then quantified again using the KAPA Library Quantification kit. Each immunoSEQ 96-well plate was sequenced on its own single-read 150-cycle Illumina NextSeq 550 flow cell. From the authors' description of their analysis: Because the immunoSEQ output included only junctional sequences and no quality scores, the filtering could not be the same as the filtering used for full-length reads. Sequences were annotated with PyIR, a Python wrapper for IgBLAST v1.9, using IMGT germline references to assign V/J genes and CDR3. Reads were removed for weak V/J assignments (E-value above 1e-6), missing CDR3, stop codons, out-of-frame junctions, or ambiguous translated residues. V3J clonotypes were defined as sequences sharing the same inferred V gene, J gene, and CDR3 amino acid sequence. To compute the percentage overlap between repertoires, the number of shared unique clonotypes was divided by the size of the smaller repertoire. RTK rarefaction, the Chao1 estimator, and Recon v2.1 estimates of unobserved clonotypes were used to assess repertoire richness. Generation probabilities were computed with OLGA for all TCRbeta clonotypes obtained by the gDNA method from a few donors. The immuneACCESS repertoire file appears here via TCRdb, limited to in-frame rearrangements. These files lack a portion of the clones; in checked studies, under half of the deficit traces to unresolved V genes, and the cause of the others is not known. V, J and clone size derive from that table, while D and trimming were established from the DNA sequence. The sample yields approximately 640,000 clones; roughly 87% were counted once. The ten largest clones capture 34% of the sample.

The sequence joins TRBV21-1 to TRBJ2-5. TRBV21-1 is a pseudogene. The receptor was isolated from a young man in good health. Some clones in this sample may be carry-over from other donors' samples. Specimen: memory CD8+ T cells from PBMCs. The cell subset or site label on this specimen signifies: CD45RO+ cells pooled with CCR7-negative TemRA cells. CDR3 reads: CASSKDSDEETQYF. The DNA sequence is as follows: TGTGCCAGCAGCAAAGATAGTGACGAAGAGACCCAGTACTTC.